This T cell receptor (beta chain) was identified during a study of shared clonotypes between healthy human individuals. Per the germline V gene, CDR1 is SGHRS and CDR2 is YFSETQ. J gave up 7 bases and V 2 bases, and 6 bases lay outside the gene matches. The CDR3 is 13 residues long. Deep level was the assay's run setting. For each subset, genomic DNA was distributed in equal portions over several immunoSEQ plates. Original processing notes: ImmunoSEQ yielded junction-only sequences lacking quality scores, so filtering differed. The data were produced by immunoSEQ multiplex PCR, yet TCRdb's version contains in-frame clones alone and is incomplete. The D gene and trimming were derived from the DNA, and the V and J assignments and clone size from that table. The sample contains millions of clones, roughly 94% of which appear only once. A remark on this clone: Its antigen is undetermined.

General observations from the study: How much donors shared clonotypes was expected to be affected by sequencing depth.

The source of this sequence is a man younger than 30 in good health. Sequenced material: naive CD4+ T cells sorted from blood. Specified subset: CD45RA+ positively selected. The rearrangement uses TRBV5-1 and TRBJ2-7; TRBD1 agrees at 7 bases. The chain's CDR3 is CASSLGQAGEQYF. CDR3 coding DNA: TGCGCCAGCAGCTTAGGACAGGCGGGTGAGCAGTACTTC.